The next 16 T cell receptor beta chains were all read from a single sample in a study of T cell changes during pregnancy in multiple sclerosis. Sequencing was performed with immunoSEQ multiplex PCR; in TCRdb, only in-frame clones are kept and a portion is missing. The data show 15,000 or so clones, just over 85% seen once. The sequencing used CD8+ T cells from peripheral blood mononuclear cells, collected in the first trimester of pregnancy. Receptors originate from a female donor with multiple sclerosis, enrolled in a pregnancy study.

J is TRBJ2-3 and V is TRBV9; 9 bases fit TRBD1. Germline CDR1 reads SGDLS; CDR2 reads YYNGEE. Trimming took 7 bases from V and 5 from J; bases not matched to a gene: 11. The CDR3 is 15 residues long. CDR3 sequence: CASALTGGGGDTQYF. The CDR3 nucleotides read TGTGCCAGCGCCCTAACAGGGGGCGGGGGAGATACGCAGTATTTT.

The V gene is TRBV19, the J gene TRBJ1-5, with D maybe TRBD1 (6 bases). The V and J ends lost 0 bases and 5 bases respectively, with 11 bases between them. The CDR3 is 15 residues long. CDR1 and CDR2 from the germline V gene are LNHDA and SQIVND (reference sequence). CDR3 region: CASSIEGAQDQPQHF. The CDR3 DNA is TGTGCCAGTAGTATAGAGGGGGCCCAAGATCAGCCCCAGCATTTT.

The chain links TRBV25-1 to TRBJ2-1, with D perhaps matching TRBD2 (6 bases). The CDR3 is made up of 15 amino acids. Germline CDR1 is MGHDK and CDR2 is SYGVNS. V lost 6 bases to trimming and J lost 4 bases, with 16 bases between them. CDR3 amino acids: CASSSPSGLYNEQFF. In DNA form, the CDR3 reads TGTGCCAGCAGCTCCCCCAGCGGGCTTTACAATGAGCAGTTCTTC.

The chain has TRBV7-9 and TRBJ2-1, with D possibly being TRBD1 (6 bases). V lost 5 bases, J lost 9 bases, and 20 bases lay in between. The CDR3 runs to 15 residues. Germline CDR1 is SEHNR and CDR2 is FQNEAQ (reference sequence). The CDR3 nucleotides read TGTGCCAGCAGCCTCTCAGAGCAGGGGCGAAGTGAGCAGTTCTTC. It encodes CASSLSEQGRSEQFF.

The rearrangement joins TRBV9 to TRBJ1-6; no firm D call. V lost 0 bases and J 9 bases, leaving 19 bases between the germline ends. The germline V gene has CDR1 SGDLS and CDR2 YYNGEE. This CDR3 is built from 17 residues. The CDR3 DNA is TGTGCCAGCAGCGTAGAGCAGAAGGAGACTGCGGGTTCACCCCTCCACTTT. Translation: CASSVEQKETAGSPLHF.

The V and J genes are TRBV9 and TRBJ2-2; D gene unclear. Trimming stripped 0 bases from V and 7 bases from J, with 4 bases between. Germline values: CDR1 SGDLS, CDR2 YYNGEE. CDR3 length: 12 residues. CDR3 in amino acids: CASSVADGELFF. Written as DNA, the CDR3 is TGTGCCAGCAGCGTAGCAGACGGGGAGCTGTTTTTT.

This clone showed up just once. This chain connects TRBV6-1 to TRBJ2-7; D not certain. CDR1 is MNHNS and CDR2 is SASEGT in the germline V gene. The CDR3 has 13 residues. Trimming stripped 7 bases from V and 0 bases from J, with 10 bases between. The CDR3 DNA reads TGTGCCAGCATTGGCGACTCCTCCTACGAGCAGTACTTC. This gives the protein CASIGDSSYEQYF.

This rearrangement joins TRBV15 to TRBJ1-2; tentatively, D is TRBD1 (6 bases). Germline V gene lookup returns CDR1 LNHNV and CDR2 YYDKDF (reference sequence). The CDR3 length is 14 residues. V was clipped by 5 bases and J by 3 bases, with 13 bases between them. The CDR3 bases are TGTGCCACCAGCGAGTGGAGGACAGACTATGGCTACACCTTC. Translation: CATSEWRTDYGYTF. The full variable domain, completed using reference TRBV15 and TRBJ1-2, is DAMVIQNPRYQVTQFGKPVTLSCSQTLNHNVMYWYQQKSSQAPKLLFHYYDKDFNNEADTPDNFQSRRPNTSFCFLDIRSPGLGDTAMYLCATSEWRTDYGYTFGSGTRLTVV.

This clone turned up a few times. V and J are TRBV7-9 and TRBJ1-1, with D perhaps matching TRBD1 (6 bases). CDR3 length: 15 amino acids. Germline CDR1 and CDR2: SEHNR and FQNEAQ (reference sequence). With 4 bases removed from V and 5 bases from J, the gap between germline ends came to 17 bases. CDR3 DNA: TGTGCCAGCAGCTCACCGGGACACCCGCGGACTGAAGCTTTCTTT. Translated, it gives CASSSPGHPRTEAFF.

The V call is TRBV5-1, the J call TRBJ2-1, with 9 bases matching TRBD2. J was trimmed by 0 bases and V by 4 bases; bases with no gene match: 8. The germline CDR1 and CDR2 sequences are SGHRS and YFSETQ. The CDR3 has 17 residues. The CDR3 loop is CASSQTYSGSSYNEQFF. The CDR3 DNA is TGCGCCAGCAGCCAGACGTATAGCGGGAGCTCCTACAATGAGCAGTTCTTC.

The CDR3 loop reads CASSVPRGLPGVRETQYF. CDR3 sequence (DNA): TGTGCCAGCAGCGTTCCTAGAGGACTACCTGGGGTAAGAGAGACCCAGTACTTC. The chain couples TRBV5-6 to TRBJ2-5, with D possibly matching TRBD2 (6 bases). Germline CDR1 is SGHDT and CDR2 is YYEEEE. V shed 4 bases and J shed 4 bases, with 26 bases lying between them. The CDR3 is 18 amino acids.

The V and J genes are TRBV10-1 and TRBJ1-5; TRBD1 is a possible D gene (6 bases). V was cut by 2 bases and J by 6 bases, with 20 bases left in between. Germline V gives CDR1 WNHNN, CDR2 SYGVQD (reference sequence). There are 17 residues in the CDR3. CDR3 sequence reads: CASSERQKHRVGQPQHF. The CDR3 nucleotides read TGCGCCAGCAGTGAGCGACAGAAGCACAGGGTTGGTCAGCCCCAGCATTTT.

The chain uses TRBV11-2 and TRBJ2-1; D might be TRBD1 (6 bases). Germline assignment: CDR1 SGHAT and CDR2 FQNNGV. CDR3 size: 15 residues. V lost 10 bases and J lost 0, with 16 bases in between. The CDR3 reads CAIPALGGSYNEQFF. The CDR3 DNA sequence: TGTGCCATCCCAGCTTTAGGGGGCTCCTACAATGAGCAGTTCTTC.

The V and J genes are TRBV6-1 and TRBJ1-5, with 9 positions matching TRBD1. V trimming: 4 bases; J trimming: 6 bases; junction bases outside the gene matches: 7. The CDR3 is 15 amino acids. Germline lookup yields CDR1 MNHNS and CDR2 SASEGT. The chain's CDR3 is CASSGLQGASQPQHF. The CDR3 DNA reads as TGTGCCAGCAGTGGATTACAGGGGGCAAGTCAGCCCCAGCATTTT.

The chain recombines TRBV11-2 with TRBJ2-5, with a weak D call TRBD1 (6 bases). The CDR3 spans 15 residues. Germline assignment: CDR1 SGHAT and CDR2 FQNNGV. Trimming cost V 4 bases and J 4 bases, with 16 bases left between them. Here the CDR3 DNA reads TGTGCCAGCAGCTCGACATACAGGGAGACAGAGACCCAGTACTTC. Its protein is CASSSTYRETETQYF.

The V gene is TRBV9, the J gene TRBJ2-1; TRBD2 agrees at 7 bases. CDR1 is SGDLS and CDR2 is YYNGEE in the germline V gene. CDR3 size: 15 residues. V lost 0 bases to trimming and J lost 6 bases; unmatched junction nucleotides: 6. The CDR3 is CASSVAGGSLNEQFF. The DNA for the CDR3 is TGTGCCAGCAGCGTAGCTGGCGGGAGCCTCAATGAGCAGTTCTTC.